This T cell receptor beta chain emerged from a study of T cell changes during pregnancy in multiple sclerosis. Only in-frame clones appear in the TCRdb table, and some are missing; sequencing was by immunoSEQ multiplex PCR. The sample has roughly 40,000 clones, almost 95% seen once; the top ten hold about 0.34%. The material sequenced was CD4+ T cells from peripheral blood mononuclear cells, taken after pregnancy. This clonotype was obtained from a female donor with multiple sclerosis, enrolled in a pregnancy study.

In DNA, the CDR3 is TGTGCCAGCAGTTTATATTCGGGGGGATACGAGCAGTACTTC. Translation: CASSLYSGGYEQYF. The chain joins TRBV27 to TRBJ2-7, with TRBD2 matching over 7 bases. Germline trimming cut 1 base from V and 4 bases from J; bases unmatched to any gene: 4. The germline V gene has CDR1 MNHEY and CDR2 SMNVEV (reference sequence). CDR3 length: 14 residues.